The sequence of this TCR beta chain was determined in a study of shared clonotypes between healthy human individuals. General study points: A few donors had 4% to 6.5% of their naive CD4 clonotypes in common. Specimens sampled were limited to blood, with tissue repertoires likely differing. Across subsets, estimated richness was generally greater for naive than for memory populations.

Germline CDR1 MNHEY, CDR2 SVGAGI. The germline V and J ends were trimmed by 4 bases and 7 bases, with 20 bases remaining between them. The CDR3 covers 16 residues. A remark on this clone: Antigen: not known.

TCRdb's table, derived via immunoSEQ multiplex PCR, lists solely in-frame clones and lacks some. The sample has over a million clones; approximately 97% are singletons. V is TRBV6-5 and J is TRBJ2-1; a possible D gene is TRBD1 (7 bases). The TCR was taken from a man aged 25 to 40 in good health. Sequencing input: naive CD4+ T cells sorted from blood. The subset here: CD45RA+ positively selected. CDR3 loop: CASSFRGVGARNEQFF. The CDR3 DNA reads TGTGCCAGCAGTTTCAGGGGGGTGGGCGCCCGAAATGAGCAGTTCTTC.